The 16 T cell receptor beta chains given below trace back to one sample, sequenced in a study of blood T cell repertoires in COVID-19. The assay was immunoSEQ multiplex PCR, and TCRdb's table has in-frame clones only and misses some. The table has over 85,000 clones, around four fifths seen once. The sequenced material came from peripheral blood. Source of these receptors: a man aged 35-49 years with active or convalescent COVID-19.

This rearrangement joins TRBV7-8 to TRBJ2-2; TRBD2 matches 7 bases. Germline V CDR1 and CDR2: SGHVS, FQNEAQ. V shed 5 bases and J 6 bases; nucleotides not matched to a gene: 12. There are 16 residues in the CDR3. The CDR3 DNA reads TGTGCCAGCAGCACTCGCGGGACTACCTCCGCCGGGGAGCTGTTTTTT. The encoded protein is CASSTRGTTSAGELFF.

This clone was observed at least ten times. The gene calls are TRBV5-1 and TRBJ1-1; D may be TRBD1 (6 bases). The CDR3 has 12 amino acids. CDR1 is SGHRS, CDR2 YFSETQ, per germline. V was shortened by 2 bases and J by 5 bases, with 7 bases between the two germline ends. CDR3 DNA sequence: TGCGCCAGCAGCTTAACAGGGACTGAAGCTTTCTTT. Amino acid sequence: CASSLTGTEAFF.

This clone was seen a single time. The DNA for the CDR3 is TGTGCCAGCAGCCCTGAGGTGGCGGGGGGCCAAGAGACCCAGTACTTC. Residues: CASSPEVAGGQETQYF. The genes are TRBV7-2 and TRBJ2-5; 8 nucleotides agree with TRBD2. Germline V lookup: CDR1 SGHTA, CDR2 FQGNSA. This CDR3 is 16 amino acids long. The V gene end was trimmed by 5 bases and the J gene end by 1 base; junction bases not matched to a gene: 9.

The chain recombines TRBV5-1 with TRBJ1-2; the D is unclear. Germline lookup yields CDR1 SGHRS and CDR2 YFSETQ. The ends were cut back, 4 bases at V and 8 bases at J, with 21 bases in the middle. The CDR3 spans 15 residues. CDR3 bases: TGCGCCAGCAGCCCCCAGCATTCGGGGATTCAAGGCTACACCTTC. It specifies CASSPQHSGIQGYTF.

CDR3 sequence: CASSWTSGPSEQYF. In DNA form, the CDR3 reads TGCGCCAGCAGCTGGACTAGCGGACCCAGCGAGCAGTACTTC. This chain uses TRBV5-1 with TRBJ2-7, with TRBD2 identical over 10 bases. The CDR3 covers 14 residues. V shed 3 bases and J 6 bases; nucleotides not matched to a gene: 6. Germline CDR1 reads SGHRS; CDR2 reads YFSETQ.

The chain couples TRBV9 to TRBJ2-7; TRBD1 matches 11 bases. J was trimmed by 6 bases and V by 3 bases; bases with no gene match: 5. The CDR3 runs to 14 residues. Germline V CDR1 and CDR2: SGDLS, YYNGEE. The CDR3 sequence: CASSASGTGGEQYF. CDR3 nucleotide sequence: TGTGCCAGCAGCGCGAGCGGGACAGGGGGCGAGCAGTACTTC.

The chain uses TRBV7-2 and TRBJ2-7; the D gene is possibly TRBD2 (7 bases). V was pared by 6 bases and J by 1 base, with 13 bases between. Germline assignment: CDR1 SGHTA and CDR2 FQGNSA. The CDR3 contains 14 residues. CDR3 protein: CASRGGDTSYEQYF. The DNA of the CDR3 is TGTGCCAGCAGGGGGGGGGACACGTCCTACGAGCAGTACTTC.

The sample holds one count of this clone. The J gene is TRBJ1-6, the V gene TRBV19, with D possibly matching TRBD1 (5 bases). V was shortened by 3 bases and J by 0 bases, with 6 bases between the two germline ends. CDR3 length: 15 amino acids. The germline V gene encodes CDR1 LNHDA and CDR2 SQIVND (reference sequence). The CDR3: CASSIGASYNSPLHF. DNA of the CDR3: TGTGCCAGTAGTATTGGGGCCTCCTATAATTCACCCCTCCACTTT.

This clone was seen a handful of times. The V and J genes are TRBV4-3 and TRBJ2-2, with 11 positions matching TRBD2. The CDR3 covers 19 residues. From germline, CDR1 is LGHNA and CDR2 YSLEER. The trim removed 4 bases at V and 3 bases at J, leaving 13 bases unmatched. The CDR3 DNA reads as TGCGCCAGCAGCCGTCGGTGGTCTAGCGGGGGGCAGGACACCGGGGAGCTGTTTTTT. Its protein is CASSRRWSSGGQDTGELFF.

As for this clone: Distinct nucleotide sequences in the sample also encode this CDR3. The J gene is TRBJ2-2, the V gene TRBV5-4, with D perhaps matching TRBD1 (5 bases). From germline, CDR1 is SGHNT and CDR2 YYREEE (reference sequence). Trimming removed 0 bases from V and 2 bases from J, with 8 bases in between. This CDR3 contains 15 residues. The CDR3 spells CASSLGQKNTGELFF. CDR3 coding DNA: TGTGCCAGCAGCTTGGGACAGAAAAACACCGGGGAGCTGTTTTTT. Full variable domain (remainder filled in from reference TRBV5-4 and TRBJ2-2): ETGVTQSPTHLIKTRGQQVTLRCSSQSGHNTVSWYQQALGQGPQFIFQYYREEENGRGNFPPRFSGLQFPNYSSELNVNALELDDSALYLCASSLGQKNTGELFFGEGSRLTVL.

The V call is TRBV7-9, the J call TRBJ1-1; 7 bases fit TRBD1. The V segment lost 5 bases and the J segment 1 base; nucleotides outside the gene matches: 4. CDR3 size: 14 residues. The V gene's germline CDR1 is SEHNR and CDR2 FQNEAQ (reference sequence). The CDR3 protein is CASSPRTGNTEAFF. Written as DNA, the CDR3 is TGTGCCAGCAGCCCCAGGACAGGGAACACTGAAGCTTTCTTT. Full variable domain (rest looked up from reference TRBV7-9 and TRBJ1-1): DTGVSQNPRHKITKRGQNVTFRCDPISEHNRLYWYRQTLGQGPEFLTYFQNEAQLEKSRLLSDRFSAERPKGSFSTLEIQRTEQGDSAMYLCASSPRTGNTEAFFGQGTRLTVV.

V and J are TRBV6-2 or TRBV6-3 and TRBJ1-5; D possibly corresponds to TRBD1 (5 bases). In germline, CDR1 is MNHEY, CDR2 SVGEGT. With 3 bases removed from V and 0 bases from J, the gap between germline ends came to 12 bases. The CDR3 runs 16 residues. The CDR3 loop is CASSYGRQLSNQPQHF. The CDR3, as DNA: TGTGCCAGCAGTTATGGTCGACAGCTTAGCAATCAGCCCCAGCATTTT.

The chain uses TRBV27 and TRBJ1-2, with TRBD1 matching 8 bases. Germline values: CDR1 MNHEY, CDR2 SMNVEV (reference sequence). Trimming removed 6 bases from V and 8 bases from J; junction bases left unmatched: 8. The CDR3 is made up of 13 amino acids. The CDR3 DNA is TGTGCCAGCAGGGTCGGGACAGGTTACGGCTACACCTTC. Translated, it gives CASRVGTGYGYTF.

The chain combines TRBV11-2 with TRBJ1-2; 7 nucleotides agree with TRBD1. The CDR3 length is 15 residues. CDR1 and CDR2 (germline): SGHAT, FQNNGV. V gave up 5 bases and J gave up 0 bases; unmatched junction bases: 6. This CDR3 reads CASSRGTDTNYGYTF. The DNA for the CDR3 is TGTGCCAGCAGCAGAGGGACAGATACTAACTATGGCTACACCTTC.

V is TRBV7-2 and J is TRBJ2-3; weak D call: TRBD2 (7 bases). The CDR3 extends over 18 amino acids. V shed 3 bases and J shed 0 bases, with 19 bases lying between them. Per the germline V gene, CDR1 is SGHTA and CDR2 is FQGNSA. This CDR3 reads CASSFRGGGGFSTDTQYF. The CDR3 nucleotides are TGTGCCAGCAGCTTCCGAGGAGGCGGGGGCTTTAGCACAGATACGCAGTATTTT.

The J gene is TRBJ1-3, the V gene TRBV3-1 (or the pseudogene TRBV3-2), with a possible D match to TRBD1 (6 bases). V lost 4 bases and J lost 1, with 11 bases in between. CDR1 and CDR2 from the germline V gene are LGHDT and YNNKEL (reference sequence). The CDR3 runs to 15 residues. CDR3 DNA: TGTGCCAGCAGCCGTGTAGGGGGTTCTGGAAACACCATATATTTT. The encoded protein is CASSRVGGSGNTIYF.